Below are 27 T cell receptor beta chains sequenced from a single sample in a study of blood T cell repertoires in COVID-19. This table comes from immunoSEQ multiplex PCR, and its TCRdb copy is limited to in-frame clones, with some not included. The data hold about 210,000 clones, with around 80% observed a single time. Source material: peripheral blood. The receptors shown here come from a human donor in a cohort sampled during active COVID-19.

Concerning this clone: The sample contains more than one DNA sequence encoding this CDR3. The J gene is TRBJ2-1, the V gene TRBV24-1; 8 nucleotides match TRBD2. The junction had 12 bases not matched to a gene; V was cut back by 0 bases and J by 3 bases. Germline loops: CDR1 KGHDR, CDR2 SFDVKD. The CDR3 extends over 19 amino acids. CDR3 amino acids: CATSDLDGGAEIVYNEQFF. As DNA, the CDR3 is TGTGCCACCAGTGATTTGGACGGGGGGGCCGAGATAGTCTACAATGAGCAGTTCTTC.

V is TRBV5-1 and J is TRBJ2-3; possibly TRBD2 for D (5 bases). Germline V gives CDR1 SGHRS, CDR2 YFSETQ. Trimming removed 7 bases from V and 4 bases from J, with 16 bases in between. The CDR3 contains 14 residues. In nucleotides, the CDR3 is TGCGCCAGCGGAGAGCGGAAGCCCTCAGATACGCAGTATTTT. Translating gives CASGERKPSDTQYF.

There are many counts of this clone. The rearrangement uses TRBV4-1 and TRBJ2-1; D is possibly TRBD2 (7 bases). Trimming took off 0 bases at V and 5 bases at J, with 17 bases between the two ends. Looked up from germline, CDR1 is MGHRA and CDR2 is YSYEKL. This CDR3 region has 17 residues. Here the CDR3 reads CASSQDRGGDRNNEQFF. DNA for the CDR3: TGCGCCAGCAGCCAAGATAGGGGGGGAGACAGGAACAATGAGCAGTTCTTC.

There are a few counts of this clone. The V gene is TRBV19, the J gene TRBJ1-2; 11 bases align to TRBD1. CDR1 is LNHDA, CDR2 SQIVND, per germline (reference sequence). The CDR3 has 15 residues. Trimming cost V 5 bases and J 2 bases; bases outside gene matches: 4. Written as DNA, the CDR3 is TGTGCCAGTAGTGACGGGACAGGGGGAAACTATGGCTACACCTTC. As protein: CASSDGTGGNYGYTF.

In its sample, this clone was seen a few times. The chain employs TRBV19 and TRBJ1-6; D gene uncertain. The CDR3 is 12 residues long. Trimming pared 7 bases from V and 4 bases from J, leaving 5 bases between. From germline, CDR1 is LNHDA and CDR2 SQIVND (reference sequence). CDR3 in DNA: TGTGCCAGTACGGGATATAATTCACCCCTCCACTTT. This gives the protein CASTGYNSPLHF.

This sequence joins TRBV15 and TRBJ1-5; D unclear. The CDR3 loop spans 14 amino acids. V was pared by 1 base and J by 5 bases, with 9 bases between. CDR1 and CDR2 (germline): LNHNV, YYDKDF (reference sequence). CDR3 sequence: CATSRASSYQPQHF. The CDR3 nucleotides are TGTGCCACCAGCAGAGCTTCCTCCTATCAGCCCCAGCATTTT. Full variable domain (remainder filled in from reference TRBV15 and TRBJ1-5): DAMVIQNPRYQVTQFGKPVTLSCSQTLNHNVMYWYQQKSSQAPKLLFHYYDKDFNNEADTPDNFQSRRPNTSFCFLDIRSPGLGDTAMYLCATSRASSYQPQHFGDGTRLSIL.

The chain combines TRBV18 with TRBJ2-1; a weak D match, TRBD1 (6 bases). CDR1 and CDR2 (germline): KGHSH, LQKENI. V lost 1 base, J lost 5 bases, and 9 bases lay in between. The CDR3 covers 14 residues. Here the CDR3 reads CASSPLQGNNEQFF. CDR3 DNA sequence: TGTGCCAGCTCACCACTACAGGGAAACAATGAGCAGTTCTTC.

Here the CDR3 reads CASSTVAGYGYTF. CDR3 nucleotide sequence: TGTGCCAGCTCTACGGTCGCAGGCTATGGCTACACCTTC. The chain couples TRBV6-5 to TRBJ1-2; unclear D gene. Germline values: CDR1 MNHEY, CDR2 SVGAGI. The CDR3 runs 13 residues. Trimming shortened V by 8 bases and J by 4 bases, and 14 bases separated the two germline ends.

The chain is built from TRBV7-6 and TRBJ1-5, with 7 nucleotides matching TRBD1. Germline CDR1 and CDR2: SGHVS and FNYEAQ. CDR3 size: 13 residues. Trimming took 5 bases from V and 6 from J; bases not matched to a gene: 4. The CDR3 loop reads CASSRGLSQPQHF. The CDR3 DNA reads as TGTGCCAGCAGCAGGGGGCTAAGTCAGCCCCAGCATTTT.

The V gene is TRBV7-8, the J gene TRBJ2-1; perhaps TRBD2 as D (6 bases). V gave up 4 bases and J gave up 6 bases, with 19 bases separating them. CDR3 length: 16 amino acids. Per the germline V gene, CDR1 is SGHVS and CDR2 is FQNEAQ. CDR3 sequence (DNA): TGTGCCAGCAGCTCCGACCCCGGGACTGGGCGCAATGAGCAGTTCTTC. This encodes CASSSDPGTGRNEQFF.

This clone was picked up many times. This chain joins TRBV30 and TRBJ1-5; D unresolved. Germline CDR1 GTSNPN, CDR2 SVGIG (reference sequence). Trimming removed 2 bases from V and 4 bases from J, with 9 bases in between. This CDR3 contains 13 residues. For the CDR3, the DNA is TGTGCCTGGAGTCGACGCGGGAATCAGCCCCAGCATTTT. Protein product: CAWSRRGNQPQHF.

This chain connects TRBV19 to TRBJ2-5, with TRBD2 identical over 12 bases. V gave up 5 bases and J gave up 3 bases; unmatched junction bases: 7. Germline loops: CDR1 LNHDA, CDR2 SQIVND (reference sequence). The CDR3 spans 16 residues. As DNA, the CDR3 is TGTGCCAGTAGTTTGAGACTAGCGGGAGTAAAAGAGACCCAGTACTTC. Amino acids: CASSLRLAGVKETQYF. Looking up the rest from reference TRBV19 and TRBJ2-5 gives the full variable domain: DGGITQSPKYLFRKEGQNVTLSCEQNLNHDAMYWYRQDPGQGLRLIYYSQIVNDFQKGDIAEGYSVSREKKESFPLTVTSAQKNPTAFYLCASSLRLAGVKETQYFGPGTRLLVL.

CDR3 region: CASSEGSGQLFF. CDR3 coding DNA: TGCGCCAGCAGCGAGGGTTCTGGGCAACTGTTTTTT. This sequence joins TRBV5-1 and TRBJ1-4; D is uncertain. With 4 bases removed from V and 12 bases from J, the gap between germline ends came to 13 bases. This CDR3 contains 12 residues. The germline V gene encodes CDR1 SGHRS and CDR2 YFSETQ.

V and J are TRBV5-4 and TRBJ2-1; D might be TRBD1 (5 bases). The CDR3 has 14 residues. Trimming took off 0 bases at V and 6 bases at J, with 10 bases between the two ends. Germline-derived CDR1 and CDR2 are SGHNT and YYREEE (reference sequence). Here the CDR3 DNA reads TGTGCCAGCAGCTTGGATCAGGGCGCCAATGAGCAGTTCTTC. Its translation is CASSLDQGANEQFF.

The V gene is TRBV2, the J gene TRBJ1-1; 7 nucleotides align to TRBD1. The CDR3 extends over 13 amino acids. CDR1 and CDR2 from the germline V gene are SNHLY and FYNNEI. The V segment lost 3 bases and the J segment 3 bases; nucleotides outside the gene matches: 1. The CDR3 spells CASSDRGDTEAFF. Here the CDR3 DNA reads TGTGCCAGCAGTGACAGGGGGGACACTGAAGCTTTCTTT.

This clone turned up a few times. The chain is built from TRBV19 and TRBJ1-2; TRBD1 aligns across 7 bases. Germline V gene data show CDR1 as LNHDA and CDR2 as SQIVND (reference sequence). This CDR3 spans 13 amino acids. The V and J ends lost 6 bases and 8 bases, in that order; junction bases with no gene match: 9. CDR3 loop: CASRTKGAGGYTF. CDR3 nucleotide sequence: TGTGCCAGTAGAACGAAGGGGGCCGGCGGCTACACCTTC. Combining the CDR3 with reference TRBV19 and TRBJ1-2 gives the whole variable domain DGGITQSPKYLFRKEGQNVTLSCEQNLNHDAMYWYRQDPGQGLRLIYYSQIVNDFQKGDIAEGYSVSREKKESFPLTVTSAQKNPTAFYLCASRTKGAGGYTFGSGTRLTVV.

The chain recombines TRBV28 with TRBJ1-2; D call uncertain. Trimming stripped 5 bases from V and 1 base from J, with 8 bases between. The CDR3 contains 13 residues. Germline values: CDR1 MDHEN, CDR2 SYDVKM. CDR3 protein: CASSSGFNYGYTF. In nucleotides, the CDR3 is TGTGCCAGCAGTAGCGGTTTTAACTATGGCTACACCTTC.

The V gene is TRBV3-1 (or the pseudogene TRBV3-2), the J gene TRBJ2-4, with 9 bases that match TRBD1. Germline V gene data show CDR1 as LGHDT and CDR2 as YNNKEL (reference sequence). This CDR3 is built from 17 residues. With V trimmed by 1 base and J by 8 bases, 12 bases remained unmatched. CDR3 sequence: CASSQALPGQGADIQYF. The CDR3 DNA is TGTGCCAGCAGCCAAGCGTTACCGGGACAGGGAGCGGACATTCAGTACTTC.

The rearrangement joins TRBV4-1 to TRBJ2-1; TRBD2 might be the D (6 bases). Germline CDR1 and CDR2: MGHRA and YSYEKL. V lost 4 bases and J lost 2, with 12 bases in between. CDR3 size: 15 residues. CDR3 loop: CASSLGGLTYNEQFF. The CDR3 DNA reads TGCGCCAGCAGCCTTGGGGGACTCACCTACAATGAGCAGTTCTTC.

CDR3: CASSDERGGDLYNEQFF. The CDR3 DNA sequence: TGTGCCAGCAGTGACGAGCGGGGGGGGGACCTCTACAATGAGCAGTTCTTC. The chain is built from TRBV28 and TRBJ2-1, with 10 nucleotides matching TRBD2. The CDR3 length is 17 residues. Germline assignment: CDR1 MDHEN and CDR2 SYDVKM. The V segment lost 5 bases and the J segment 3 bases; nucleotides outside the gene matches: 10.

This sequence joins TRBV5-4 and TRBJ1-6; possible D gene TRBD1, 6 bases. The germline CDR1 and CDR2 sequences are SGHNT and YYREEE (reference sequence). Trimming removed 4 bases from V and 9 bases from J, with 20 bases in between. The CDR3 loop spans 16 amino acids. The CDR3 loop is CASSHIFGGKRSPLHF. The DNA of the CDR3 is TGTGCCAGCAGCCACATATTTGGGGGCAAACGTTCACCCCTCCACTTT. The full variable domain, its missing parts supplied by reference TRBV5-4 and TRBJ1-6, is ETGVTQSPTHLIKTRGQQVTLRCSSQSGHNTVSWYQQALGQGPQFIFQYYREEENGRGNFPPRFSGLQFPNYSSELNVNALELDDSALYLCASSHIFGGKRSPLHFGNGTRLTVT.

This chain links TRBV18 with TRBJ1-6; 7 bases agree with TRBD1. The CDR3 is 15 amino acids. With 4 bases clipped from V and 9 bases from J, the junction kept 9 bases outside the gene matches. Germline CDR1 KGHSH, CDR2 LQKENI. In DNA, the CDR3 is TGTGCCAGCTCACAGGAGAGGGGGCAGACTTCACCCCTCCACTTT. Residues: CASSQERGQTSPLHF.

V is TRBV6-2 or TRBV6-3 and J is TRBJ2-4; no definite D call. Deletions cut 6 bases from V and 6 bases from J, with 9 bases between. The CDR3 is made up of 12 amino acids. CDR1 is MNHEY and CDR2 is SVGEGT in the germline V gene. CDR3 protein: CASSPLGNIQYF. In DNA form, the CDR3 reads TGTGCCAGCAGCCCACTTGGAAACATTCAGTACTTC.

This clone was picked up a small number of times. V gene TRBV9 combines with J gene TRBJ2-2, with 10 bases matching TRBD2. The CDR3 runs to 15 residues. Per germline, CDR1 SGDLS and CDR2 YYNGEE. The junction had 9 bases not matched to a gene; V was cut back by 7 bases and J by 6 bases. CDR3 protein: CASGQAGGPAGELFF. CDR3 bases: TGTGCCAGCGGTCAAGCGGGGGGGCCAGCCGGGGAGCTGTTTTTT. The variable domain in full, with the rest retrieved from reference TRBV9 and TRBJ2-2, is DSGVTQTPKHLITATGQRVTLRCSPRSGDLSVYWYQQSLDQGLQFLIQYYNGEERAKGNILERFSAQQFPDLHSELNLSSLELGDSALYFCASGQAGGPAGELFFGEGSRLTVL.

V and J are TRBV28 and TRBJ1-2; D not resolved. Trimming took 4 bases from V and 3 from J, leaving 12 bases between them. This CDR3 contains 14 residues. CDR1 and CDR2 (germline): MDHEN, SYDVKM. The CDR3: CASSWPSRYYGYTF. The CDR3 DNA reads as TGTGCCAGCAGTTGGCCCTCACGTTACTATGGCTACACCTTC.

CDR3 residues: CASSLALDGGEQYF. CDR3 DNA sequence: TGTGCCAGCAGCTTAGCGCTGGACGGAGGGGAGCAGTACTTC. The chain has TRBV7-2 and TRBJ2-7; a possible D gene is TRBD2 (6 bases). This CDR3 region has 14 residues. V lost 0 bases and J lost 7, with 13 bases in between. Germline V gene data show CDR1 as SGHTA and CDR2 as FQGNSA.

Notes on this clone: Germline is not matched at one junction end, which may reflect a read error. The chain links TRBV7-7 to TRBJ2-5; TRBD2 might be the D (6 bases). The CDR3 has 15 amino acids. Germline CDR1 SSHAT, CDR2 FNYEAQ (reference sequence). The CDR3 here is CASSLGGTPQETQYF. CDR3 sequence (DNA): TGTGCTAGCAGCTTAGGAGGGACTCCCCAAGAGACCCAGTACTTC.